Listed below are T cell receptor beta chains from one sample, sequenced in a study of beta chain features in type 1 diabetes. Data came from immunoSEQ multiplex PCR; TCRdb stores just in-frame clones and leaves some out. The table has 52,000 or so clones, about 47% seen once. Sequences were obtained from Tregs from blood. The receptors here all came from a woman between 40 and 55 years old with type 1 diabetes. CDR3s include the opening cysteine and the closing phenylalanine or tryptophan. The order of the fields is clone size, D gene, J gene, V gene, CDR3 DNA, CDR3 protein. D genes are given only for firm matches. Expanded clones get a size class; other rows say once, few or many, or leave the size out.

clone size: .
D gene: .
J gene: TRBJ2-1
V gene: TRBV30
CDR3 DNA: TGTGCCTCCTCACAGGGTTATGAGCAGTTCTTC
CDR3 protein: CASSQGYEQFF

clone size: .
D gene: .
J gene: TRBJ2-7
V gene: TRBV10-3
CDR3 DNA: TGTGCCATCAGAAATAGCGGAGGGTCCTACGAGCAGTACTTC
CDR3 protein: CAIRNSGGSYEQYF

clone size: .
D gene: TRBD2
J gene: TRBJ2-3
V gene: TRBV28
CDR3 DNA: TGTGCCAGCAGTTTAGCGGGGGGTGGCACAGATACGCAGTATTTT
CDR3 protein: CASSLAGGGTDTQYF

clone size: few
D gene: .
J gene: TRBJ1-1
V gene: TRBV5-1
CDR3 DNA: TGCGCCAGCAGCAGCGGAAGCCTGAACACTGAAGCTTTCTTT
CDR3 protein: CASSSGSLNTEAFF

clone size: few
D gene: .
J gene: TRBJ1-4
V gene: TRBV6-1
CDR3 DNA: TGTGCCAGCAGTCTGACCCTGGGGGGTGAAAAACTGTTTTTT
CDR3 protein: CASSLTLGGEKLFF

clone size: .
D gene: .
J gene: TRBJ2-7
V gene: TRBV6-5
CDR3 DNA: TGTGCCAGCAGTTACTCACCAGGGGCGTCCTACGAGCAGTACTTC
CDR3 protein: CASSYSPGASYEQYF

clone size: once
D gene: .
J gene: TRBJ1-2
V gene: TRBV10-3
CDR3 DNA: TGTGCCAGCAGCGCGGGGCAGCTTTATTTGTCTGGCTACACCTTC
CDR3 protein: CASSAGQLYLSGYTF

clone size: .
D gene: .
J gene: TRBJ2-1
V gene: TRBV7-2
CDR3 DNA: TGTGCCAGCAGCCTACGTCCCGCCGGGACAACGAACAATGAGCAGTTCTTC
CDR3 protein: CASSLRPAGTTNNEQFF

clone size: .
D gene: TRBD1
J gene: TRBJ1-4
V gene: TRBV4-3
CDR3 DNA: TGCGCCAGCAGTCAGACAGGGGGGTTCCTGAATGAAAAACTGTTTTTT
CDR3 protein: CASSQTGGFLNEKLFF

clone size: .
D gene: .
J gene: TRBJ2-1
V gene: TRBV5-6
CDR3 DNA: TGTGCCAGCAGCCGGTACGGGGGTTCGTGGGGTGAGCAGTTCTTC
CDR3 protein: CASSRYGGSWGEQFF

clone size: .
D gene: .
J gene: TRBJ1-2
V gene: TRBV20-1
CDR3 DNA: TGCAGTGGCGGGGGCTATGGCTACACCTTC
CDR3 protein: CSGGGYGYTF

clone size: .
D gene: .
J gene: TRBJ1-5
V gene: TRBV5-1
CDR3 DNA: TGCGCCAGCAGCTTGGGGCCGCCGGGTCAGCCCCAGCATTTT
CDR3 protein: CASSLGPPGQPQHF

clone size: .
D gene: .
J gene: TRBJ1-5
V gene: TRBV18
CDR3 DNA: TGTGCCAGCTCACCAACTGGGGGCGATCAGCCCCAGCATTTT
CDR3 protein: CASSPTGGDQPQHF

clone size: .
D gene: .
J gene: TRBJ2-7
V gene: TRBV25-1
CDR3 DNA: TGTGCCAGCAGTGGCGGGACCGCTCCCCACTCCTACGAGCAGTACTTC
CDR3 protein: CASSGGTAPHSYEQYF

clone size: few
D gene: .
J gene: TRBJ2-5
V gene: TRBV10-3
CDR3 DNA: TGTGCCATCAGTGAGTCCCGACGAGGAATTTGGCAAGAGACCCAGTACTTC
CDR3 protein: CAISESRRGIWQETQYF

clone size: .
D gene: TRBD1
J gene: TRBJ2-7
V gene: TRBV7-2
CDR3 DNA: TGTGCCAGCGGGACAGGGGGTATAGAACAGTACTTC
CDR3 protein: CASGTGGIEQYF

clone size: once
D gene: TRBD1
J gene: TRBJ1-2
V gene: TRBV5-1
CDR3 DNA: TGCGCCAGCAGGGGACAGGCTAACTATGGCTACACCTTC
CDR3 protein: CASRGQANYGYTF

clone size: .
D gene: .
J gene: TRBJ2-5
V gene: TRBV7-2
CDR3 DNA: TGTGCCAGCAGCCCCAGGGACATGGGAACGGGGACCCAGTACTTC
CDR3 protein: CASSPRDMGTGTQYF

clone size: .
D gene: .
J gene: TRBJ2-2
V gene: TRBV9
CDR3 DNA: TGTGCCAGCAGCGTAGCAGGAGGAGGGCGGTCCCGTTCCGGGGAGCTGTTTTTT
CDR3 protein: CASSVAGGGRSRSGELFF

clone size: few
D gene: .
J gene: TRBJ2-5
V gene: TRBV5-1
CDR3 DNA: TGCGCCAGCAAACGGGACTCCCAAGAGACCCAGTACTTC
CDR3 protein: CASKRDSQETQYF

clone size: .
D gene: .
J gene: TRBJ1-1
V gene: TRBV7-2
CDR3 DNA: TGTGCCAGCAGCTTAGAAGGCGGGAACACTGAAGCTTTCTTT
CDR3 protein: CASSLEGGNTEAFF

clone size: .
D gene: TRBD2
J gene: TRBJ2-6
V gene: TRBV7-9
CDR3 DNA: TGTGCCAGCAGCTCGTTGACTAGCGGGGGCTCTGGGGCCAACGTCCTGACTTTC
CDR3 protein: CASSSLTSGGSGANVLTF

clone size: few
D gene: TRBD1
J gene: TRBJ1-1
V gene: TRBV4-2
CDR3 DNA: TGTGCCAGCAGCCAAATTACAGGGGGGAACACTGAAGCTTTCTTT
CDR3 protein: CASSQITGGNTEAFF

clone size: .
D gene: .
J gene: TRBJ2-3
V gene: TRBV27
CDR3 DNA: TGTGCCAGCAGTTCCGGCAGGGCTTATACGCAGTATTTT
CDR3 protein: CASSSGRAYTQYF

clone size: .
D gene: .
J gene: TRBJ2-7
V gene: TRBV5-4
CDR3 DNA: TGTGCCAGCAGCTTAGGGGGGACTATCGTACCCGAGCAGTACTTC
CDR3 protein: CASSLGGTIVPEQYF

clone size: .
D gene: TRBD1
J gene: TRBJ2-7
V gene: TRBV6-1
CDR3 DNA: TGTGCCAGCAGGACCCGGACAGGGGGCTACGAGCAGTACTTC
CDR3 protein: CASRTRTGGYEQYF

clone size: .
D gene: TRBD2
J gene: TRBJ2-2
V gene: TRBV5-1
CDR3 DNA: TGCGCCAGCAGCTTGGTGTCGGGAGGCACCGGGGAGCTGTTTTTT
CDR3 protein: CASSLVSGGTGELFF

clone size: .
D gene: .
J gene: TRBJ1-4
V gene: TRBV6-5
CDR3 DNA: TGTGCCAGCAGTTACTCGGGCCCCCGGCTCGAAAAACTGTTTTTT
CDR3 protein: CASSYSGPRLEKLFF

clone size: .
D gene: TRBD1
J gene: TRBJ2-1
V gene: TRBV7-2
CDR3 DNA: TGTGCCAGCAGCTTATGGGACAGACTTAATGAGCAGTTCTTC
CDR3 protein: CASSLWDRLNEQFF

clone size: .
D gene: .
J gene: TRBJ1-4
V gene: TRBV18
CDR3 DNA: TGTGCCAGCTCACCCTACGGGACAACGGGGGAAAAACTGTTTTTT
CDR3 protein: CASSPYGTTGEKLFF

clone size: .
D gene: .
J gene: TRBJ1-1
V gene: TRBV28
CDR3 DNA: TGTGCCAGCAGGTGGGACTTTAACACTGAAGCTTTCTTT
CDR3 protein: CASRWDFNTEAFF

clone size: .
D gene: .
J gene: TRBJ2-3
V gene: TRBV4-3
CDR3 DNA: TGCGCCAGCAGCCAAGACTTGGGCGCCACAGATACGCAGTATTTT
CDR3 protein: CASSQDLGATDTQYF

clone size: .
D gene: .
J gene: TRBJ1-5
V gene: TRBV6-6
CDR3 DNA: TGTGCCAGCAGTTACCAGGGGCTAAGTCAGCCCCAGCATTTT
CDR3 protein: CASSYQGLSQPQHF

clone size: .
D gene: .
J gene: TRBJ1-2
V gene: TRBV5-4
CDR3 DNA: TGTGCCACACGTTTCCGAGCCTCCGAAGCCTATGGCTACACCTTC
CDR3 protein: CATRFRASEAYGYTF

clone size: .
D gene: TRBD2
J gene: TRBJ2-2
V gene: TRBV30
CDR3 DNA: TGTGCCTTCCGGACTAGCGGGAGGGATGGCGGGGAGCTGTTTTTT
CDR3 protein: CAFRTSGRDGGELFF

clone size: few
D gene: TRBD2
J gene: TRBJ2-1
V gene: TRBV5-1
CDR3 DNA: TGCGCCAGCACCAGGGAGGGAAGTTCCTACAATGAGCAGTTCTTC
CDR3 protein: CASTREGSSYNEQFF

clone size: .
D gene: TRBD2
J gene: TRBJ2-1
V gene: TRBV10-3
CDR3 DNA: TGTGCCATCAGTGAGTCGGGAACTAGCGGGAGAGGAGAGCAGTTCTTC
CDR3 protein: CAISESGTSGRGEQFF

clone size: few
D gene: .
J gene: TRBJ2-2
V gene: TRBV30
CDR3 DNA: TGTGCCTGGAGTGCCAGGGGTACCGGGGAGCTGTTTTTT
CDR3 protein: CAWSARGTGELFF

clone size: once
D gene: .
J gene: TRBJ2-5
V gene: TRBV9
CDR3 DNA: TGTGCCAGCAGCGTAGCCTCCGGACAGCTCGGGCTCGAGACCCAGTACTTC
CDR3 protein: CASSVASGQLGLETQYF

clone size: .
D gene: .
J gene: TRBJ2-6
V gene: TRBV7-9
CDR3 DNA: TGTGCCAGCAGCCTATCAGGGGCTGGGGCCAACGTCCTGACTTTC
CDR3 protein: CASSLSGAGANVLTF